This TCR beta chain was recorded in a study of cytomegalovirus exposure and HLA in healthy donors. The PCR contained 60 Vbeta and 13 Jbeta primers. Some clones are missing from TCRdb's copy, which holds only in-frame ones; the method was immunoSEQ multiplex PCR. The sample totals around 210,000 clones. Broader study findings: With further analysis later on, most CMV-associated TCR beta chains appeared HLA-restricted. 150 or so TCR beta chains were listed as cytomegalovirus-associated. Some V segments, including TRBV6-2 and TRBV6-3, were excluded as indistinguishable.

Regarding this clone: Its antigen is as yet unknown.

Between the trimmed V and J ends, which lost 3 bases and 4 bases, there was a span of 10 bases. Germline assignment: CDR1 LGHNA and CDR2 YSLEER. The CDR3 extends over 14 amino acids. Sequencing input: PBMCs. This chain uses TRBV4-3 with TRBJ1-5; D may be TRBD1 (6 bases). The sequence was collected from a woman in her thirties in good health and CMV-seropositive. This CDR3 reads CASSQGQGNQPQHF. The CDR3 DNA is TGCGCCAGCAGCCAGGGCCAGGGGAATCAGCCCCAGCATTTT.